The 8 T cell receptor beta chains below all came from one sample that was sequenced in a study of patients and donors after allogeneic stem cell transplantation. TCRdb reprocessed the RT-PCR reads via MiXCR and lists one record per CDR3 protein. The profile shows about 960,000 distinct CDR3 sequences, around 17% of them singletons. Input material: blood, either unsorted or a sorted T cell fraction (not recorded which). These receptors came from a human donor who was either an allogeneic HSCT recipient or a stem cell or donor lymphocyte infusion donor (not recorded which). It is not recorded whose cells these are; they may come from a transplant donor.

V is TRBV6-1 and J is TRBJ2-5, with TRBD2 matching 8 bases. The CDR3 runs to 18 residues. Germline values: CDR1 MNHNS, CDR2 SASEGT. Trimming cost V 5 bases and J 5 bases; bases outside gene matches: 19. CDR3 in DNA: TGTGCCAGCAGTCCTCCTGTGCCGGGACTAGGGTCTAAGGAGACCCAGTACTTC. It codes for CASSPPVPGLGSKETQYF.

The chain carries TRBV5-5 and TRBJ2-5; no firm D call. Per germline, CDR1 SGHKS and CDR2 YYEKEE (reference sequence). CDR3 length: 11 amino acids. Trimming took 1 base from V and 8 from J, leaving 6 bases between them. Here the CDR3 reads CASSLLLTQYF. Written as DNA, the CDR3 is TGTGCCAGCAGCTTGTTACTTACCCAGTACTTC.

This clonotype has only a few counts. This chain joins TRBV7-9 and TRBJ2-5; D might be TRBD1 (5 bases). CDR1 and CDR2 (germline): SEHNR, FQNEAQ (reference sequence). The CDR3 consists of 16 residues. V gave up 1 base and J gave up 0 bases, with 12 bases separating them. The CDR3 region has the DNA TGTGCCAGCAGCTTAGTTAAGGGGCCGCACCAAGAGACCCAGTACTTC. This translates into CASSLVKGPHQETQYF.

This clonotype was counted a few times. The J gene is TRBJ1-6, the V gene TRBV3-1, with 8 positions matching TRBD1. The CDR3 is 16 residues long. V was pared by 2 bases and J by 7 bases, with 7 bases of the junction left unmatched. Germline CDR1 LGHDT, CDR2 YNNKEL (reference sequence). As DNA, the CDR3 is TGTGCCAGCAGCCAAACCCGGACAGGGACGAATTCACCCCTCCACTTT. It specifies CASSQTRTGTNSPLHF.

The chain's CDR3 is CSVGGAGIDYGYTF. The DNA of the CDR3 is TGCAGCGTGGGAGGAGCGGGGATTGACTATGGCTACACCTTC. This sequence joins TRBV29-1 and TRBJ1-2; D unresolved. V was trimmed by 6 bases and J by 3 bases, leaving 17 bases between them. This CDR3 contains 14 residues. Germline CDR1 reads SQVTM; CDR2 reads ANQGSEA. Variable domain in full (rest from reference TRBV29-1 and TRBJ1-2): SAVISQKPSRDICQRGTSLTIQCQVDSQVTMMFWYRQQPGQSLTLIATANQGSEATYESGFVIDKFPISRPNLTFSTLTVSNMSPEDSSIYLCSVGGAGIDYGYTFGSGTRLTVV.

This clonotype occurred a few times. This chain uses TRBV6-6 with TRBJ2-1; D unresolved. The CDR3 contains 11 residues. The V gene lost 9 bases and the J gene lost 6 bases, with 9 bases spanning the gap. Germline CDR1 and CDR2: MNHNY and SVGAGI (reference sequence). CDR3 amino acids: CASRSVNEQFF. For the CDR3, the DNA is TGTGCCAGTCGATCGGTCAATGAGCAGTTCTTC.

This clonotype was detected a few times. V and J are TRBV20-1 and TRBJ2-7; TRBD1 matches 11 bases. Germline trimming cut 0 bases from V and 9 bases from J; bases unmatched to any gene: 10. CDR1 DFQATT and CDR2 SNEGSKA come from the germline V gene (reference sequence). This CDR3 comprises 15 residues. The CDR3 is CSARDPRDRGTLQYF. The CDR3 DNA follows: TGCAGTGCTAGAGATCCCCGGGACAGGGGGACCCTGCAGTACTTC.

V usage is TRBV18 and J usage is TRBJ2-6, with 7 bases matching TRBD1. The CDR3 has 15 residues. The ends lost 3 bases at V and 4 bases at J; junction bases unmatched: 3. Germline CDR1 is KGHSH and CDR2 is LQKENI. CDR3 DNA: TGTGCCAGCTCACCCGGACAGGCAGGGGCCAACGTCCTGACTTTC. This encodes CASSPGQAGANVLTF.